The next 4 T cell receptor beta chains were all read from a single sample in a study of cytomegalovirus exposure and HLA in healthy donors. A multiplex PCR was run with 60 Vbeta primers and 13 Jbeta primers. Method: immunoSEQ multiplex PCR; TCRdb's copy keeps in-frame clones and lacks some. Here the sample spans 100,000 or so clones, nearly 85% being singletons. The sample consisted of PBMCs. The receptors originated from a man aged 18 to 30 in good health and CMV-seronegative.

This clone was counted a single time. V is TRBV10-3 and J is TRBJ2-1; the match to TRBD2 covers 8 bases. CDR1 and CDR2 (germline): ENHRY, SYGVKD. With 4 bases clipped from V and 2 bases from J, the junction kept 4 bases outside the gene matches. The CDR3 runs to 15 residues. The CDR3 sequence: CAISVAGRAYNEQFF. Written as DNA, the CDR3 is TGTGCCATCAGTGTAGCGGGAAGGGCCTACAATGAGCAGTTCTTC.

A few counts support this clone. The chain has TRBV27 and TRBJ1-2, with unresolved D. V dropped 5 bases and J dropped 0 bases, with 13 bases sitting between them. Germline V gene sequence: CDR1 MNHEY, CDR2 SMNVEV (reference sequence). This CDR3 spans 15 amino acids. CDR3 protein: CASSLGAGANYGYTF. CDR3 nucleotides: TGTGCCAGCAGTCTTGGCGCAGGTGCTAACTATGGCTACACCTTC.

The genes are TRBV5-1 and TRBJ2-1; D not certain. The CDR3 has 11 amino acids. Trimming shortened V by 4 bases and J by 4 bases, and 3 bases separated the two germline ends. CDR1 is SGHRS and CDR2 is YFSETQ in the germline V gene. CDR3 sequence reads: CASSLYNEQFF. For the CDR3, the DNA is TGCGCCAGCAGCCTGTACAATGAGCAGTTCTTC.

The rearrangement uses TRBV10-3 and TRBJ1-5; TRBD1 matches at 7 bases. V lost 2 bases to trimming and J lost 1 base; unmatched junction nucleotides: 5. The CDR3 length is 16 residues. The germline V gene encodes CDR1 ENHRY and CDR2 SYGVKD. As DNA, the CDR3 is TGTGCCATCAGTGAGGGGGACAGACACAGCAATCAGCCCCAGCATTTT. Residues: CAISEGDRHSNQPQHF.